Listed here is a single T cell receptor (beta chain). Which antigen it targets is not known. No much larger clone exists at a distance of one base, and base qualities are not known. TCRbeta CDR3 regions were sequenced with the immunoSEQ Assay. After extraction, genomic DNA underwent amplification by bias-controlled multiplex PCR, followed by high-throughput sequencing. Regarding the original processing steps: To quantify the absolute abundance of every unique TCRbeta CDR3 region, sequences were collapsed and filtered. T cell fraction was estimated by normalizing TCRbeta template counts to usable DNA, which was measured by amplifying reference genes present in all nucleated cells. Repertoire TCRs were annotated as SARS-CoV-2-specific when V gene, CDR3 amino acid sequence and J gene were exactly matched to a known reactive TCR set. The reference SARS-CoV-2 TCR set was obtained from MIRA and was filtered for enrichment in COVID-19-positive ImmuneCODE repertoires, whereby public or cross-reactive TCRs were removed. Using the MIRA antigens, annotated TCRs were further analysed by specific ORF or by position within an ORF. Breadth was defined as annotated unique rearrangements over total unique productive rearrangements; depth was the summed frequency of those rearrangements. TCR breadth was compared between groups using two-sided Wilcoxon rank-sum tests. Entries here come from immuneACCESS through TCRdb and include only in-frame sequences with V and J called. Some clones fail to appear in such tables; in the studies checked, an unresolved V gene covers under half of the shortfall, and the cause of the remainder is unknown. The V and J calls and clone size were taken over from that table, and D and trimming were inferred from the DNA. Within this sample are around 170,000 clones, with approximately 90% of them counted one time only. The top ten hold 4.5% to 7.5% of the sample.

The data stem from a study of Ad26.COV2.S vaccination and SARS-CoV-2 variants (TCRdb year 2021). For context, the study as a whole: Sequencing of the TCRbeta repertoire served to evaluate the specificity and breadth of SARS-CoV-2-reactive T cell receptors following Ad26.COV2.S vaccination. A total of roughly 32 samples were included in the TCR-sequenced set, comprising roughly 19 Ad26.COV2.S vaccine recipients, 5 placebo recipients and 8 SARS-CoV-2 convalescent individuals.

Looking up the germline V gene (reference sequence) yields CDR1 SEHNR and CDR2 FQNEAQ. At the junction V is shortened by 5 bases and J by 0 bases, with 10 bases in between. CDR3 length: 14 amino acids, cysteine to phenylalanine. Only CDR3 DNA remains: 42 bases, in frame from the first base. Study-wide findings and limitations: Ad26.COV2.S recipients had higher spike-specific TCR breadth than placebo recipients (P = 0.0014). According to the authors, total T cell responses may have been underestimated by the TCR breadth and depth analyses. Substantial breadth of spike-specific CD8+ and CD4+ T cell responses was reported after vaccination. Non-spike TCR breadth was comparable between vaccine and placebo recipients, consistent with the vaccine containing only spike.

The time point tag for this specimen amounts to: individuals recovered from natural SARS-CoV-2 infection. This clonotype originated in a human donor who had recovered from COVID-19. The sample consisted of peripheral blood, taken after recovery from COVID-19. The chain uses TRBV7-9 and TRBJ1-1, with no reliable assignment of the D segment. The nucleotide sequence reads as follows: TGTGCCAGCAGCCTAACCCAGGTGAACACTGAAGCTTTCTTT. Its translation reads: CASSLTQVNTEAFF.